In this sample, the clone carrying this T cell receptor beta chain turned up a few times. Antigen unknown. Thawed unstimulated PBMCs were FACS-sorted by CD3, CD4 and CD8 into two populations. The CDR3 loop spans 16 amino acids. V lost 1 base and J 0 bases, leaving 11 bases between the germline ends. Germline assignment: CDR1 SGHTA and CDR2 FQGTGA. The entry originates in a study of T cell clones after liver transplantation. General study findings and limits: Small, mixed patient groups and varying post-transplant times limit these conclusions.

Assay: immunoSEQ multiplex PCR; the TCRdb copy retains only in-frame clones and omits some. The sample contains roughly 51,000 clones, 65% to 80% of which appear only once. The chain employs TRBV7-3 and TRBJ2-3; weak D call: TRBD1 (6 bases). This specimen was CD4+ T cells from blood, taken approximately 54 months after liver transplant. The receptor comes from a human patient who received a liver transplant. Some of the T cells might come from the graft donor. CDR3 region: CASSLRGGASTDTQYF. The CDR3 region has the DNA TGTGCCAGCAGCTTAAGAGGGGGAGCTAGCACAGATACGCAGTATTTT.